This entry lists 30 T cell receptor beta chains sequenced from one sample in a study of cytomegalovirus exposure and HLA in healthy donors. Both 60 Vbeta primers and 13 Jbeta primers went into the PCR. Profiling relied on immunoSEQ multiplex PCR, and the TCRdb table lists in-frame clones only, not all of them. In the table there are some 120,000 clones, about 74% of which are singletons. What was sequenced was PBMCs. All receptors come from a female donor in good health and CMV-seronegative.

The DNA of the CDR3 is TGTGCCAGCTCACCCCCCGGGACTAGCGGGAACACCGGGGAGCTGTTTTTT. This codes for CASSPPGTSGNTGELFF. The rearrangement links TRBV18 to TRBJ2-2; 11 bases agree with TRBD2. The CDR3 covers 17 residues. The ends lost 3 bases at V and 1 base at J; junction bases unmatched: 4. Germline CDR1 is KGHSH and CDR2 is LQKENI.

V is TRBV7-6 and J is TRBJ2-2, with 7 bases aligning to TRBD1. V was pared by 0 bases and J by 5 bases, with 3 bases of the junction left unmatched. This CDR3 spans 15 amino acids. Germline CDR1 reads SGHVS; CDR2 reads FNYEAQ. The CDR3 reads CASSLAGTETGELFF. As DNA, the CDR3 is TGTGCCAGCAGCTTAGCAGGGACAGAGACCGGGGAGCTGTTTTTT. Full variable domain (missing parts from reference TRBV7-6 and TRBJ2-2): GAGVSQSPRYKVTKRGQDVALRCDPISGHVSLYWYRQALGQGPEFLTYFNYEAQQDKSGLPNDRFSAERPEGSISTLTIQRTEQRDSAMYRCASSLAGTETGELFFGEGSRLTVL.

V and J are TRBV5-6 and TRBJ1-2, with 7 nucleotides matching TRBD1. Germline V lookup: CDR1 SGHDT, CDR2 YYEEEE. The CDR3 totals 16 residues. Losses at the gene ends were 4 bases for V and 3 bases for J; bases not matched to a gene: 12. CDR3 in DNA: TGTGCCAGCAGCCAGGGGGGACGGTTGGCCTACTATGGCTACACCTTC. Amino acids: CASSQGGRLAYYGYTF.

The chain combines TRBV14 with TRBJ1-2; the D gene is possibly TRBD1 (5 bases). V was clipped by 3 bases and J by 6 bases, with 14 bases between them. This CDR3 region has 14 residues. Germline V CDR1 and CDR2: SGHDN, FVKESK. CDR3 in DNA: TGTGCCAGCAGCCAGCACCAGGGAATTGATGGCTACACCTTC. Amino acid sequence: CASSQHQGIDGYTF.

The chain combines TRBV7-9 with TRBJ2-3; D ambiguous. CDR3 size: 14 residues. Germline V gene data show CDR1 as SEHNR and CDR2 as FQNEAQ (reference sequence). The V end lost 7 bases, the J end lost 1 base, and 12 bases lay between the germline ends. CDR3 residues: CASIAETGTDTQYF. The CDR3 region has the DNA TGTGCCAGCATTGCCGAAACTGGCACAGATACGCAGTATTTT.

The rearrangement uses TRBV10-3 and TRBJ1-2; perhaps TRBD1 as D (5 bases). The CDR3 spans 12 residues. Germline V CDR1 and CDR2: ENHRY, SYGVKD. V dropped 6 bases and J dropped 2 bases, with 7 bases sitting between them. The CDR3 bases are TGTGCCATCAGACCAGGGAACTATGGCTACACCTTC. Encoded protein: CAIRPGNYGYTF.

The J gene is TRBJ1-1, the V gene TRBV9, with D uncertain. The germline V gene has CDR1 SGDLS and CDR2 YYNGEE. The CDR3 is 14 residues long. Trimming cost V 4 bases and J 4 bases, with 14 bases left between them. The CDR3 is CASSPLGRSTEAFF. The CDR3 DNA sequence: TGTGCCAGCAGCCCCCTCGGGAGGAGCACTGAAGCTTTCTTT.

V gene TRBV11-2 combines with J gene TRBJ2-7; 8 bases line up with TRBD1. The length of the CDR3 is 14 residues. The germline CDR1 and CDR2 sequences are SGHAT and FQNNGV. V lost 6 bases and J lost 2; bases outside the gene matches: 6. For the CDR3, the DNA is TGTGCCAGCAGACGGACAGGGTCCCCCTACGAGCAGTACTTC. Its translation is CASRRTGSPYEQYF. Variable domain in full (rest from reference TRBV11-2 and TRBJ2-7): EAGVAQSPRYKIIEKRQSVAFWCNPISGHATLYWYQQILGQGPKLLIQFQNNGVVDDSQLPKDRFSAERLKGVDSTLKIQPAKLEDSAVYLCASRRTGSPYEQYFGPGTRLTVT.

This CDR3 is CASSMRSGGGETQYF. CDR3 bases: TGTGCCAGTAGTATGCGCAGCGGGGGTGGAGAGACCCAGTACTTC. V gene TRBV19 combines with J gene TRBJ2-5; 8 nucleotides align to TRBD2. The trim removed 3 bases at V and 4 bases at J, leaving 7 bases unmatched. Germline loops: CDR1 LNHDA, CDR2 SQIVND (reference sequence). This CDR3 spans 15 amino acids. The full variable domain, with the rest looked up from reference TRBV19 and TRBJ2-5, is DGGITQSPKYLFRKEGQNVTLSCEQNLNHDAMYWYRQDPGQGLRLIYYSQIVNDFQKGDIAEGYSVSREKKESFPLTVTSAQKNPTAFYLCASSMRSGGGETQYFGPGTRLLVL.

The rearrangement joins TRBV11-2 to TRBJ1-1, with TRBD1 identical over 9 bases. Losses at the gene ends were 1 base for V and 3 bases for J; bases not matched to a gene: 0. Germline values: CDR1 SGHAT, CDR2 FQNNGV. This CDR3 contains 14 residues. The CDR3 spells CASSLGQGDTEAFF. The CDR3 DNA sequence: TGTGCCAGCAGCTTAGGACAGGGGGACACTGAAGCTTTCTTT.

The chain employs TRBV4-2 and TRBJ1-1; D perhaps matches TRBD1 (6 bases). The CDR3 length is 16 residues. Germline V gene sequence: CDR1 LGHNA, CDR2 YNFKEQ. The germline V and J ends were trimmed by 0 bases and 4 bases, with 15 bases remaining between them. CDR3 residues: CASSQDSVGGGTEAFF. In nucleotides, the CDR3 is TGTGCCAGCAGCCAAGATTCGGTAGGGGGGGGCACTGAAGCTTTCTTT.

The chain links TRBV6-1 to TRBJ1-6, with TRBD1 matching 7 bases. Losses at the gene ends were 2 bases for V and 6 bases for J; bases not matched to a gene: 4. The CDR3 runs to 15 residues. CDR1 is MNHNS and CDR2 is SASEGT in the germline V gene. Here the CDR3 DNA reads TGTGCCAGCAGTGAAAAGACAGGGCCTAATTCACCCCTCCACTTT. Residues: CASSEKTGPNSPLHF.

About this clone: A read error may produce the germline difference seen at one junction end. Other nucleotide sequences in the sample specify the same CDR3. V and J are TRBV13 and TRBJ2-1; tentative D call: TRBD2 (6 bases). CDR3 length equals 16 residues. Germline V CDR1 and CDR2: PRHDT, FYEKMQ (reference sequence). CDR3 coding DNA: TGCGCCAGCAGCTTAATCAGCGGGCGCTCCTACAATGAGCAGTTCTTC. Residues: CASSLISGRSYNEQFF. Filled out from reference TRBV13 and TRBJ2-1, the complete variable domain reads AAGVIQSPRHLIKEKRETATLKCYPIPRHDTVYWYQQGPGQDPQFLISFYEKMQSDKGSIPDRFSAQQFSDYHSELNMSSLELGDSALYFCASSLISGRSYNEQFFGPGTRLTVL.

A note on this clone: Germline and junction disagree at one end, which may indicate a read error. V usage is TRBV27 and J usage is TRBJ1-2; possible D gene TRBD1, 5 bases. This CDR3 is built from 15 residues. Germline V gene lookup returns CDR1 MNHEY and CDR2 SMNVEV (reference sequence). DNA of the CDR3: TGTACCAGCAGTCCCCGCGCCCGACAGTCCTATGGCTACACCTTC. Its translation is CTSSPRARQSYGYTF.

V usage is TRBV6-1 and J usage is TRBJ2-2, with 9 bases identical to TRBD1. This CDR3 has 16 residues. Looked up from germline, CDR1 is MNHNS and CDR2 is SASEGT. The junction had 9 bases not matched to a gene; V was cut back by 2 bases and J by 8 bases. The CDR3 nucleotides are TGTGCCAGCAGTGAACGCCCCCTCGGGACAGGGGGGGAGCTGTTTTTT. It yields the protein CASSERPLGTGGELFF.

The chain has TRBV27 and TRBJ2-3; 9 nucleotides align to TRBD2. The CDR3 spans 13 residues. After removal of 7 bases from V and 8 bases from J, the junction contained 7 bases not matched to a gene. Germline V gene data show CDR1 as MNHEY and CDR2 as SMNVEV (reference sequence). The CDR3 here is CASTGGGAITQYF. The CDR3 nucleotides are TGTGCCAGCACTGGCGGGGGGGCTATTACGCAGTATTTT.

The chain links TRBV10-1 to TRBJ1-2, with D possibly matching TRBD1 (6 bases). CDR3 length: 13 amino acids. Trimming took off 8 bases at V and 0 bases at J, with 10 bases between the two ends. Per the germline V gene, CDR1 is WNHNN and CDR2 is SYGVQD (reference sequence). In DNA, the CDR3 is TGCGCCAGCTCGGACAGAACTAACTATGGCTACACCTTC. This sequence encodes CASSDRTNYGYTF.

In nucleotides, the CDR3 is TGTGCCAGCAGCTTAGCAGAACTACTGCAAGAGACCCAGTACTTC. The encoded protein is CASSLAELLQETQYF. The V call is TRBV7-9, the J call TRBJ2-5; D uncertain. In germline, CDR1 is SEHNR, CDR2 FQNEAQ (reference sequence). The CDR3 spans 15 residues. Trimming removed 0 bases at V and 2 bases at J, with 10 bases between. Full variable domain (outside the CDR3, taken from reference TRBV7-9 and TRBJ2-5): DTGVSQNPRHKITKRGQNVTFRCDPISEHNRLYWYRQTLGQGPEFLTYFQNEAQLEKSRLLSDRFSAERPKGSFSTLEIQRTEQGDSAMYLCASSLAELLQETQYFGPGTRLLVL.

This clone has a handful of counts. This chain connects TRBV6-1 to TRBJ1-1; 8 nucleotides align to TRBD1. Losses at the gene ends were 6 bases for V and 5 bases for J; bases not matched to a gene: 5. Germline-derived CDR1 and CDR2 are MNHNS and SASEGT. This CDR3 is 13 amino acids long. The CDR3: CASRTGDATEAFF. Written as DNA, the CDR3 is TGTGCCAGCAGGACAGGGGATGCGACTGAAGCTTTCTTT.

This sequence joins TRBV5-1 and TRBJ2-7; tentative D call: TRBD1 (5 bases). The V end was cut by 0 bases, the J end by 6 bases, with 10 bases between. CDR3 length: 13 amino acids. Germline CDR1 is SGHRS and CDR2 is YFSETQ. The CDR3 region has the DNA TGCGCCAGCAGCTTGGATCAGGGTATCGAGCAGTACTTC. Translated, it gives CASSLDQGIEQYF.

V and J are TRBV9 and TRBJ2-7, with D possibly matching TRBD2 (5 bases). CDR1 SGDLS and CDR2 YYNGEE come from the germline V gene. V was shortened by 0 bases and J by 4 bases, with 14 bases between the two germline ends. There are 15 residues in the CDR3. CDR3 bases: TGTGCCAGCAGCGTAGCGGACTCACTCAGATACGAGCAGTACTTC. This encodes CASSVADSLRYEQYF.

The chain employs TRBV7-2 and TRBJ1-2; no definite D call. The CDR3 is 16 amino acids. Germline values: CDR1 SGHTA, CDR2 FQGNSA. Trimming removed 5 bases from V and 7 bases from J, with 23 bases in between. CDR3 loop: CASSPHSSVGGSGYTF. CDR3 DNA sequence: TGTGCCAGCAGCCCTCACTCATCGGTCGGAGGCAGTGGCTACACCTTC.

A note on this clone: Other DNA sequences in the same sample also yield this CDR3. The rearrangement joins TRBV29-1 to TRBJ2-7; 7 bases align to TRBD1. CDR1 is SQVTM, CDR2 ANQGSEA, per germline. Trimming cost V 1 base and J 2 bases; bases outside gene matches: 2. There are 13 residues in the CDR3. The CDR3 protein is CSVEGQGTYEQYF. CDR3 nucleotides: TGCAGCGTTGAAGGACAGGGAACCTACGAGCAGTACTTC.

The rearrangement uses TRBV4-2 and TRBJ2-4, with 14 bases matching TRBD2. Germline CDR1 reads LGHNA; CDR2 reads YNFKEQ. V lost 0 bases to trimming and J lost 5 bases; unmatched junction nucleotides: 12. The CDR3 length is 20 residues. The CDR3 loop is CASSQDVETSGGAVENIQYF. Here the CDR3 DNA reads TGTGCCAGCAGCCAAGATGTTGAGACTAGCGGGGGGGCGGTAGAAAACATTCAGTACTTC.

The V call is TRBV30, the J call TRBJ2-3, with D uncertain. The CDR3 totals 12 residues. V was shortened by 5 bases and J by 3 bases, with 9 bases between the two germline ends. Germline assignment: CDR1 GTSNPN and CDR2 SVGIG (reference sequence). The CDR3 region has the DNA TGTGCCTGGGGCCCCTTGACAGATACGCAGTATTTT. Protein sequence: CAWGPLTDTQYF.

V and J are TRBV19 and TRBJ1-1; D is perhaps TRBD1 (6 bases). Between the trimmed V and J ends, which lost 6 bases and 1 base, there was a span of 12 bases. The CDR3 loop spans 14 amino acids. CDR1 and CDR2 from the germline V gene are LNHDA and SQIVND (reference sequence). The CDR3 region has the DNA TGTGCCAGTAGGACATTGACAGGGAACACTGAAGCTTTCTTT. Residues: CASRTLTGNTEAFF.

The chain has TRBV6-1 and TRBJ1-1; the D gene is possibly TRBD1 (5 bases). With 10 bases removed from V and 10 bases from J, the gap between germline ends came to 13 bases. CDR1 and CDR2 (germline): MNHNS, SASEGT. The CDR3 length is 10 residues. The CDR3 is CATSWTTAFF. The DNA for the CDR3 is TGTGCCACCAGCTGGACAACAGCTTTCTTT.

This clone occurred a few times. V gene TRBV6-5 combines with J gene TRBJ1-1; no definite D call. The CDR3 runs to 14 residues. Per the germline V gene, CDR1 is MNHEY and CDR2 is SVGAGI. Trimming removed 6 bases from V and 6 bases from J, with 17 bases in between. Here the CDR3 DNA reads TGTGCCAGCAGGCTGACAATTTTATCCCCTGAAGCTTTCTTT. Protein sequence: CASRLTILSPEAFF.

V gene TRBV7-8 combines with J gene TRBJ1-2, with 8 bases matching TRBD1. Germline V gene lookup returns CDR1 SGHVS and CDR2 FQNEAQ. V lost 1 base and J lost 8; bases outside the gene matches: 6. This CDR3 is built from 14 residues. The CDR3 is CASSLVGQGRGYTF. The CDR3 bases are TGTGCCAGCAGCTTAGTTGGACAGGGACGCGGCTACACCTTC.

J is TRBJ2-7 and V is TRBV5-5, with 7 bases lining up with TRBD1. CDR1 SGHKS and CDR2 YYEKEE come from the germline V gene (reference sequence). V dropped 4 bases and J dropped 5; count of bases not matched to a gene: 15. The CDR3 extends over 16 amino acids. In DNA, the CDR3 is TGTGCCAGCAGCACGGGACAGTCCGCTCTCAGGGACGAGCAGTACTTC. Translating it yields CASSTGQSALRDEQYF.